This TCR beta chain was profiled in a study of blood T cell repertoires in COVID-19 (dated by TCRdb to about 2020). For the study in its entirety: The collaborator samples originated in the United States, Italy and Spain and spanned the acute and convalescent phases of COVID-19. The material from the prospective study consisted of cDNA or gDNA derived from T cells, B-cell-depleted T cells, or PBMCs. Deeply sampled blood TCRbeta repertoires from subjects exposed to, actively infected with, or recovered from COVID-19 were included in the dataset. The repertoires were released in a freely available public database meant as a resource for research on the immune response to SARS-CoV-2. The samples were drawn from two sources: the first 160 participants of the ongoing ImmuneRACE study, and 1,000 to 1,500 subjects contributed by 6 global collaborators. A de-identified subject ID, COVID-19 status, age in years and sex were almost always included in the sample metadata. Where HLA class I and class II types were available, the types were taken from metadata supplied by the sample provider, not from assay-based typing.

Each collaborating institution followed its own protocols to collect whole blood in K2EDTA tubes. For TCRbeta analysis, collaborators shipped samples as frozen whole blood, isolated PBMCs, or DNA extracted from either of those sample types. The immunoSEQ Assay, a bias-controlled multiplex PCR, was used to amplify TCRbeta CDR3 regions from genomic DNA. The source study handled its data this way. The number of nucleated cells in each sample was estimated from the amplification of reference gene primers within the assay. To quantify the absolute abundance of each unique TCRbeta CDR3 rearrangement, sequence reads were collapsed and filtered. For each sample, productive Simpson clonality was calculated as the square root of Simpson's diversity index over productive rearrangements. The table was pulled from immuneACCESS by TCRdb, which kept in-frame rearrangements only. Such tables lose some clones; where checked, under half of the loss comes from unresolved V genes, and the rest has no known cause. Clone size and the V and J calls come from that table; the DNA yielded D and trimming. This sample has tens of thousands of clones in its table, and 90% of those were observed once. The ten top clones hold under 25% of the sample.

General study outcomes and caveats: The quantity of clinical and demographic metadata differed by source and by participant and was supplied without curation.

Concerning this clone: The antigen this receptor binds is unknown. Within one base of it there is no much larger clone, and no base qualities were kept.

The cysteine opens and the phenylalanine closes a CDR3 of 13 amino acids. The DNA shown is the 39-base CDR3, in frame from base 1. The germline V gene supplies CDR1 SQVTM and CDR2 ANQGSEA. Compared with germline, V lacks 4 bases and J lacks 7 bases; bases without a gene match: 8. Specimen: peripheral blood. The sequence joins TRBV29-1 to TRBJ1-1, and 8 bases in between align with TRBD1. This receptor was identified in an elderly man with acute or convalescent COVID-19. Here is the DNA: TGCAGCGTTGGCGACAGGGGCGAGCTTGAAGCTTTCTTT. Protein translation: CSVGDRGELEAFF. With the rest looked up from the reference TRBV29-1 and TRBJ1-1 genes rather than sequenced, the full variable domain is SAVISQKPSRDICQRGTSLTIQCQVDSQVTMMFWYRQQPGQSLTLIATANQGSEATYESGFVIDKFPISRPNLTFSTLTVSNMSPEDSSIYLCSVGDRGELEAFFGQGTRLTVV.